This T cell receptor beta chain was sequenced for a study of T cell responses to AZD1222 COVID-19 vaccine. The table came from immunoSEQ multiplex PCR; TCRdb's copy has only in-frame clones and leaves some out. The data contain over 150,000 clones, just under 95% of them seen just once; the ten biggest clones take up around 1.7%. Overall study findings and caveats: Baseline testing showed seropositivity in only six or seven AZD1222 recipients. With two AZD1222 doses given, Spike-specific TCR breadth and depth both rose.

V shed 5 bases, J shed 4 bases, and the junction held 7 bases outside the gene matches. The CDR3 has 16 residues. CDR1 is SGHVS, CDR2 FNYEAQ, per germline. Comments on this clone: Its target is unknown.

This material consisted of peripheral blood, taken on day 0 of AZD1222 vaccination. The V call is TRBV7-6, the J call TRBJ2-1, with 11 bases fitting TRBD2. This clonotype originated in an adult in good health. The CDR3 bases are TGTGCCAGCAGCCCCCTCCGACTAGCGGGGTACAATGAGCAGTTCTTC. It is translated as CASSPLRLAGYNEQFF.